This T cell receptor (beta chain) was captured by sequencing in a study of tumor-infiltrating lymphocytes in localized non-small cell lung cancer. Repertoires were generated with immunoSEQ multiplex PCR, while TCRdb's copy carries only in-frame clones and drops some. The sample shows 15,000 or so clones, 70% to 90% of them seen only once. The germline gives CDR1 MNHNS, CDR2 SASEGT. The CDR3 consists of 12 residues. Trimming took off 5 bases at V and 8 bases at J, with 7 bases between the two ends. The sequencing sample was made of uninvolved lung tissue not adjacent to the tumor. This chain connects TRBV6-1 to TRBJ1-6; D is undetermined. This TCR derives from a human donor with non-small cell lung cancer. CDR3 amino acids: CASSTLDSPLHF. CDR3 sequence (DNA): TGTGCCAGCAGTACTTTAGATTCACCCCTCCACTTT.